These 10 T cell receptor beta chains were sequenced from one sample in a study of T cell repertoires in cytomegalovirus infection. TCRdb itself ran the reads through MiXCR, one entry per CDR3 protein. The repertoire holds around 900,000 distinct CDR3 sequences, with approximately 30% as singletons. No cognate antigen is known for these TCRs. This sample comprised cultured CD8+ T cells from PBMCs, obtained from culture after CMV antigen stimulation. All receptors derive from a human donor in good health (CMV status not recorded). Some clones in this sample may be carry-over from other donors' samples.

The V and J genes are TRBV28 and TRBJ1-2; D might be TRBD1 (5 bases). Per germline, CDR1 MDHEN and CDR2 SYDVKM. Trimming took off 4 bases at V and 10 bases at J, with 16 bases between the two ends. The CDR3 is 13 residues long. CDR3 amino acids: CASSSGTTFVYTF. CDR3 bases: TGTGCCAGCAGTTCTGGGACGACCTTTGTCTACACCTTC.

In its sample, this clonotype was seen a few times. V is TRBV28 and J is TRBJ1-1; 8 nucleotides match TRBD1. The junction had 6 bases not matched to a gene; V was cut back by 6 bases and J by 6 bases. The CDR3 contains 13 residues. Germline loops: CDR1 MDHEN, CDR2 SYDVKM. CDR3 sequence reads: CASRIGQGSEAFF. Here the CDR3 DNA reads TGTGCCAGCAGAATAGGACAGGGCTCTGAAGCTTTCTTT.

The rearrangement links TRBV10-2 to TRBJ1-5, with D tentatively TRBD1 (5 bases). Trimming left V 8 bases short and J 1 base short, with 12 bases between. From germline, CDR1 is WSHSY and CDR2 SAAADI. CDR3 size: 14 residues. The CDR3 protein is CASGGKESNQPQHF. For the CDR3, the DNA is TGCGCCAGCGGGGGGAAGGAGAGCAATCAGCCCCAGCATTTT.

This chain joins TRBV9 and TRBJ1-2, with TRBD1 matching 8 bases. With 3 bases clipped from V and 5 bases from J, the junction kept 12 bases outside the gene matches. The CDR3 is 16 amino acids. The germline V gene encodes CDR1 SGDLS and CDR2 YYNGEE. For the CDR3, the DNA is TGTGCCAGCAGCGCGGCAGGACAGGGCGTTTCTTATGGCTACACCTTC. Protein sequence: CASSAAGQGVSYGYTF.

In this sample, this clonotype turned up a few times. The chain uses TRBV9 and TRBJ2-4; TRBD2 might be the D (5 bases). The V end lost 4 bases, the J end lost 3 bases, and 17 bases lay between the germline ends. CDR3 length: 16 residues. The V gene's germline CDR1 is SGDLS and CDR2 YYNGEE. CDR3 bases: TGTGCCAGCAGCTCTCCGTCTGGACTCAACAAAAACATTCAGTACTTC. Residues: CASSSPSGLNKNIQYF. The variable domain in full, with the rest retrieved from reference TRBV9 and TRBJ2-4, is DSGVTQTPKHLITATGQRVTLRCSPRSGDLSVYWYQQSLDQGLQFLIQYYNGEERAKGNILERFSAQQFPDLHSELNLSSLELGDSALYFCASSSPSGLNKNIQYFGAGTRLSVL.

This clonotype was counted many times. This chain joins TRBV12-3 or TRBV12-4 and TRBJ1-2, with D unclear. The CDR3 consists of 20 residues. V lost 3 bases, J lost 4 bases, and 30 bases lay in between. CDR3 coding DNA: TGTGCCAGCAGTTTCCTTTTGTTGAGTGGCAGCGAAACGGTGGTCTATGGCTACACCTTC. Encoded protein: CASSFLLLSGSETVVYGYTF.

V is TRBV12-3 or TRBV12-4 and J is TRBJ2-7, with TRBD1 identical over 7 bases. The V gene end was trimmed by 6 bases and the J gene end by 4 bases; junction bases not matched to a gene: 6. This CDR3 has 13 amino acids. CDR3 amino acids: CASSGTDQYEQYV. The CDR3 region has the DNA TGTGCCAGCAGCGGGACAGATCAGTACGAGCAGTACGTC.

The genes are TRBV2 and TRBJ1-3, with D possibly TRBD1 on 6 matching bases. The germline V gene encodes CDR1 SNHLY and CDR2 FYNNEI. Trimming removed 10 bases at V and 0 bases at J, with 16 bases between. The CDR3 has 15 amino acids. In DNA form, the CDR3 reads TGTGCCAACTGGGGTCGGGACAACTCTGGAAACACCATATATTTT. Translating gives CANWGRDNSGNTIYF.

The genes are TRBV20-1 and TRBJ2-5; TRBD1 agrees at 10 bases. The CDR3 is made up of 16 amino acids. The germline V gene has CDR1 DFQATT and CDR2 SNEGSKA (reference sequence). V lost 4 bases to trimming and J lost 2 bases; unmatched junction nucleotides: 10. This CDR3 is CSANGDDRGLQETQYF. The CDR3 DNA is TGCAGTGCTAATGGAGACGACAGGGGGCTTCAAGAGACCCAGTACTTC.

V gene TRBV15 combines with J gene TRBJ1-1; D remains ambiguous. CDR1 and CDR2 from the germline V gene are LNHNV and YYDKDF (reference sequence). CDR3 size: 17 residues. Trimming removed 0 bases at V and 1 base at J, with 15 bases between. The CDR3 loop reads CATSRDRAKSANTEAFF. CDR3 bases: TGTGCCACCAGCAGAGATAGGGCGAAATCTGCGAACACTGAAGCTTTCTTT.